What follows is one T cell receptor beta chain and its context. Some clones are missing from TCRdb's copy, which holds only in-frame ones; the method was immunoSEQ multiplex PCR. The repertoire holds more than 85,000 clones, with 60% to 80% as singletons. The sample originates from a study of blood T cell repertoires in COVID-19. V was cut by 3 bases and J by 0 bases, with 9 bases left in between. CDR1 is SNHLY, CDR2 FYNNEI, per germline. The CDR3 totals 15 residues. The sequence was collected from a woman aged 80 or older with active or convalescent COVID-19. Sequencing was carried out using peripheral blood. The gene calls are TRBV2 and TRBJ1-3; D call uncertain. DNA of the CDR3: TGTGCCAGCAGTGAGGAGGTCATCTCTGGAAACACCATATATTTT. Amino acid sequence: CASSEEVISGNTIYF.